This TCR beta chain appears in the sequencing data of a study of blood T cell repertoires in COVID-19. In terms of age and location, participants ranged from about 18 to 89 years and lived in about 25 US areas. The CDR3 sequence is 17 residues long. The germline V gene encodes CDR1 MGHRA and CDR2 YSYEKL. J lost 0 bases, V lost 0 bases, and 5 bases had no gene match. Data came from immunoSEQ multiplex PCR; TCRdb stores just in-frame clones and leaves some out. In the table there are some 330,000 clones, more than 85% of which are singletons. The source of this sequence is a woman in her twenties or thirties who had recovered from COVID-19. The sample was PBMCs or T cells enriched from blood (not recorded which). The chain recombines TRBV4-1 with TRBJ2-1; 7 bases are a match to TRBD2. The CDR3 spells CASSQDGGRGSYNEQFF. The CDR3 DNA reads TGCGCCAGCAGCCAAGACGGGGGGAGAGGCTCCTACAATGAGCAGTTCTTC.